Each of the 27 T cell receptor beta chains below was sequenced from the same sample in a study of monozygotic twins with inflammatory bowel disease. No DNA is given; TCRdb re-called the 5' RACE reads and lists each CDR3 protein once. The listing records 330,000 or so distinct CDR3 sequences. Source material: blood. The receptors come from a human donor with ulcerative colitis or Crohn's disease, or a healthy co-twin of an affected twin (not recorded which).

The chain links TRBV19 to TRBJ1-5. Germline CDR1 LNHDA, CDR2 SQIVND (reference sequence). The CDR3 is 14 amino acids. CDR3 amino acids: CASSSMTGNQPQHF.

This sequence joins TRBV6-2 or TRBV6-3 and TRBJ2-1; checking the TCRdb D call of TRBD1 is not possible without DNA. Germline-derived CDR1 and CDR2 are MNHEY and SVGEGT. This CDR3 spans 13 amino acids. CDR3 amino acids: CASTRLGANEQFF.

The rearrangement links TRBV11-2 to TRBJ2-5. CDR3 size: 14 residues. In germline, CDR1 is SGHAT, CDR2 FQNNGV. This chain's CDR3 is CASSVLDGRETQYF.

The chain carries TRBV27 and TRBJ1-1; lacking DNA, the TRBD1 call made by TCRdb goes unchecked. From germline, CDR1 is MNHEY and CDR2 SMNVEV (reference sequence). CDR3 length equals 15 residues. CDR3 loop: CASSLIRGLNTEPFF.

The chain employs TRBV7-6 and TRBJ2-7; TCRdb gives TRBD1 as the D gene, but with no DNA this cannot be confirmed. This CDR3 is 22 amino acids long. Per germline, CDR1 SGHVS and CDR2 FNYEAQ. CDR3 residues: CASSTHRMETGKEAHFLYEQYF.

This CDR3 is CASSFDPPGNTGELFF. This chain links TRBV5-1 with TRBJ2-2; TCRdb outputs TRBD1, but without DNA this stays unchecked. CDR3 size: 16 residues. Germline lookup yields CDR1 SGHRS and CDR2 YFSETQ.

The rearrangement joins TRBV19 to TRBJ2-1; TCRdb's assignment of TRBD2 cannot be checked, as there is no DNA. The germline CDR1 and CDR2 sequences are LNHDA and SQIVND (reference sequence). This CDR3 comprises 13 residues. The CDR3 spells CATSHPAGNEQFF. The whole variable domain, remainder taken from reference TRBV19 and TRBJ2-1, is DGGITQSPKYLFRKEGQNVTLSCEQNLNHDAMYWYRQDPGQGLRLIYYSQIVNDFQKGDIAEGYSVSREKKESFPLTVTSAQKNPTAFYLCATSHPAGNEQFFGPGTRLTVL.

The rearrangement links TRBV5-1 to TRBJ2-7; TCRdb outputs TRBD2, but without DNA this stays unchecked. This CDR3 is 16 amino acids long. Per germline, CDR1 SGHRS and CDR2 YFSETQ. The CDR3 region is CASSLDASSYSYEQYF.

The chain joins TRBV12-3 or TRBV12-4 to TRBJ2-7; TCRdb outputs TRBD2, but without DNA this stays unchecked. The CDR3 consists of 15 residues. The CDR3 region is CASSLYLPGNYEQYF.

The chain uses TRBV20-1 and TRBJ2-2; lacking DNA, the TRBD2 call made by TCRdb goes unchecked. The germline V gene encodes CDR1 DFQATT and CDR2 SNEGSKA (reference sequence). The CDR3 is 16 amino acids. This CDR3 is CSARDPREGDTGELFF.

The V gene is TRBV30, the J gene TRBJ2-1. This CDR3 region has 13 residues. In germline, CDR1 is GTSNPN, CDR2 SVGIG (reference sequence). The chain's CDR3 is CALIGVPYNEQFF. The full variable domain, rest sourced from reference TRBV30 and TRBJ2-1, is SQTIHQWPATLVQPVGSPLSLECTVEGTSNPNLYWYRQAAGRGLQLLFYSVGIGQISSEVPQNLSASRPQDRQFILSSKKLLLSDSGFYLCALIGVPYNEQFFGPGTRLTVL.

This chain links TRBV6-5 with TRBJ2-7; with no DNA, the TCRdb D assignment of TRBD2 cannot be verified. The CDR3 contains 15 residues. Germline V gene sequence: CDR1 MNHEY, CDR2 SVGAGI. This CDR3 reads CASRYLAGITYEQYF.

V usage is TRBV6-1 and J usage is TRBJ2-2; TCRdb proposes TRBD1, but this gene call is untestable without DNA. This CDR3 comprises 14 residues. Germline values: CDR1 MNHNS, CDR2 SASEGT. Here the CDR3 reads CATRTGGKIGELFF.

The V and J genes are TRBV3-1 and TRBJ2-5. Germline V gives CDR1 LGHDT, CDR2 YNNKEL (reference sequence). The CDR3 covers 13 residues. The CDR3 loop reads CASSQGPRETQYF.

The chain has TRBV6-6 and TRBJ2-1. The CDR3 has 14 amino acids. Germline-derived CDR1 and CDR2 are MNHNY and SVGAGI (reference sequence). CDR3 protein: CASSYSAVYNEQFF.

The chain couples TRBV5-1 to TRBJ2-3; no DNA is available, so the TRBD2 call from TCRdb remains unchecked. Germline loops: CDR1 SGHRS, CDR2 YFSETQ. This CDR3 region has 14 residues. The chain's CDR3 is CASLSEGPRDTQYF.

The rearrangement links TRBV4-1 to TRBJ1-2; TCRdb picks TRBD1, but there is no DNA to check that call. This CDR3 comprises 14 residues. Germline-derived CDR1 and CDR2 are MGHRA and YSYEKL. The CDR3 is CASSHPRGVYGYTF.

V is TRBV12-3 or TRBV12-4 and J is TRBJ1-2. CDR3 length: 12 residues. Here the CDR3 reads CASSSTGRGYTF.

The rearrangement joins TRBV15 to TRBJ2-1. In germline, CDR1 is LNHNV, CDR2 YYDKDF (reference sequence). There are 13 residues in the CDR3. The CDR3 loop reads CATSRSSYNEQFF.

The chain recombines TRBV4-2 with TRBJ2-7; the D call from TCRdb, TRBD1, cannot be confirmed without DNA. Germline values: CDR1 LGHNA, CDR2 YNFKEQ. CDR3 length equals 15 residues. The CDR3 loop reads CASSMPGQGVNEQYF.

V gene TRBV5-1 combines with J gene TRBJ2-1; TCRdb gives TRBD2 as the D gene, but with no DNA this cannot be confirmed. This CDR3 has 22 residues. Germline CDR1 and CDR2: SGHRS and YFSETQ. The CDR3 sequence is CASSLGALAGSLSYDSYNEQFF.

The chain joins TRBV30 to TRBJ2-1; no DNA is available, so the TRBD1 call from TCRdb remains unchecked. The CDR3 is made up of 15 amino acids. The germline CDR1 and CDR2 sequences are GTSNPN and SVGIG (reference sequence). This chain's CDR3 is CAWSVWGVSYNEQFF.

The rearrangement uses TRBV13 and TRBJ2-5; lacking DNA, the TRBD2 call made by TCRdb goes unchecked. The CDR3 is made up of 16 amino acids. CDR1 and CDR2 (germline): PRHDT, FYEKMQ (reference sequence). The CDR3: CASSFGPAGGEETQYF.

The V gene is TRBV12-3 or TRBV12-4, the J gene TRBJ2-5; TCRdb calls TRBD1, which cannot be checked without DNA. The CDR3 totals 16 residues. CDR3 sequence reads: CASSPWDREDQETQYF.

V gene TRBV11-2 combines with J gene TRBJ1-1; TCRdb outputs TRBD1, but without DNA this stays unchecked. This CDR3 region has 16 residues. Germline V gives CDR1 SGHAT, CDR2 FQNNGV. CDR3 amino acids: CASSPSEDRGNTEAFF.

This chain links TRBV10-3 with TRBJ1-1. In germline, CDR1 is ENHRY, CDR2 SYGVKD. This CDR3 has 14 amino acids. This CDR3 is CAISERGRDTEAFF.

The rearrangement joins TRBV5-5 to TRBJ1-5. CDR1 SGHKS and CDR2 YYEKEE come from the germline V gene (reference sequence). The CDR3 is made up of 15 amino acids. The CDR3 sequence is CASSFLQHSNQPQHF.